This T cell receptor (beta chain) was documented in a study of blood T cell repertoires in COVID-19. Study context: Acute-phase and convalescent COVID-19 samples originated in the United States, Italy and Spain. PBMCs, B-cell-depleted T cells, or T cells were the source of the cDNA or gDNA that made up the material.

This CDR3 is 15 amino acids long. With V trimmed by 6 bases and J by 6 bases, 13 bases remained unmatched. Per the germline V gene, CDR1 is SGHRS and CDR2 is YFSETQ. As processed by the authors: The authors estimated nucleated cell counts from reference gene primer amplification. Using immunoSEQ multiplex PCR, the repertoire was profiled, and TCRdb retains in-frame clones only, with some absent. D and trimming were read from the DNA, whereas the V and J calls and clone size are those reported in that table. The sample yields about 89,000 clones, about 83% seen once. V is TRBV5-1 and J is TRBJ1-1, with 8 bases aligning to TRBD1. This TCR derives from a human donor in a cohort sampled during active COVID-19. The sequenced sample was peripheral blood. CDR3 protein: CASKSGTGWDAEAFF. CDR3 DNA sequence: TGCGCCAGCAAATCGGGGACAGGTTGGGACGCTGAAGCTTTCTTT.